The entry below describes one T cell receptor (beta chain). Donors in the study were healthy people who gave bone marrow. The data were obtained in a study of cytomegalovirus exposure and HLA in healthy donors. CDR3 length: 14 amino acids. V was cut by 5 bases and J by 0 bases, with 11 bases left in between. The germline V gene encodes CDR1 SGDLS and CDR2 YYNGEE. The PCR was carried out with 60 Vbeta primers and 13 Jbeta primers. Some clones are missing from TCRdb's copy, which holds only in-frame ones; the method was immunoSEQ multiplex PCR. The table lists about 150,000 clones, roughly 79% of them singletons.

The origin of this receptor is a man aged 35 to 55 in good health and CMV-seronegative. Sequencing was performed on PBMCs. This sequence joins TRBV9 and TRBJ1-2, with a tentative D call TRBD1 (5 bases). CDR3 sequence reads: CASSQTVTNYGYTF. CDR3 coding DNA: TGTGCCAGCAGTCAGACAGTTACTAACTATGGCTACACCTTC.